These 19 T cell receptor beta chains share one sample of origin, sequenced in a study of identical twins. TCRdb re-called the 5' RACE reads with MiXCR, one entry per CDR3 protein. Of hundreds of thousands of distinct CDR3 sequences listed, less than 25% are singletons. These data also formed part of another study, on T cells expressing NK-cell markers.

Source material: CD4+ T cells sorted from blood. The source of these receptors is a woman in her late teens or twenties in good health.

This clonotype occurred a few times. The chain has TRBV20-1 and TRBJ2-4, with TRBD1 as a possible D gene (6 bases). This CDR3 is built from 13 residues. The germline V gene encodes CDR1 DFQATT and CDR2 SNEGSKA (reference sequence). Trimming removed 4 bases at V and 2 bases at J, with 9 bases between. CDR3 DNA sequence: TGCAGTGCTAACAGGGCTTCCAAAAACATTCAGTACTTC. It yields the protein CSANRASKNIQYF.

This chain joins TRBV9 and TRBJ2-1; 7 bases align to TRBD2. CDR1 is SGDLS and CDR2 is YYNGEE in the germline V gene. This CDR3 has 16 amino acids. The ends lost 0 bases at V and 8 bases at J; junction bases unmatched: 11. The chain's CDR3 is CASSVAGGRFRDEQFF. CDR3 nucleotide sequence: TGTGCCAGCAGCGTAGCTGGCGGGAGATTTCGGGATGAGCAGTTCTTC.

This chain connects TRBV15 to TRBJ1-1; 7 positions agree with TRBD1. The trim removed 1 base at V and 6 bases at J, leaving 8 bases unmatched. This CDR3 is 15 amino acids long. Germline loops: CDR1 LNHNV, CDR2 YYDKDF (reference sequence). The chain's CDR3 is CATSRGLDRVAEAFF. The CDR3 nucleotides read TGTGCCACCAGCAGAGGACTTGACAGGGTTGCTGAAGCTTTCTTT.

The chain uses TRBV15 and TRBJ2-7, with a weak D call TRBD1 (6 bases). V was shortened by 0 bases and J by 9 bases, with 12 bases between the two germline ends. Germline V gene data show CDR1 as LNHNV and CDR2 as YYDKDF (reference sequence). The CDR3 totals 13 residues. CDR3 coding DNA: TGTGCCACCAGCAGAGAGCCAAAGGACAGGCAGTACTTC. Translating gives CATSREPKDRQYF.

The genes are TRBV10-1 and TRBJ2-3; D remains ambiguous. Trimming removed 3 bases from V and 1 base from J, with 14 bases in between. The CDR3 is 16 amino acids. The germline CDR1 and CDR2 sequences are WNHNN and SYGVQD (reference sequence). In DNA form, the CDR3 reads TGCGCCAGCAGTGAAGCATTTGGTGGCGGCACAGATACGCAGTATTTT. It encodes CASSEAFGGGTDTQYF.

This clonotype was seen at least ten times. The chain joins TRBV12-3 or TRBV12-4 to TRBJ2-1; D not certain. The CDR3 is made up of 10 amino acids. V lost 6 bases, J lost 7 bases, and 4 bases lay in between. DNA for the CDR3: TGTGCCAGCAGCTTAAATGAGCAGTTCTTC. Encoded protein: CASSLNEQFF.

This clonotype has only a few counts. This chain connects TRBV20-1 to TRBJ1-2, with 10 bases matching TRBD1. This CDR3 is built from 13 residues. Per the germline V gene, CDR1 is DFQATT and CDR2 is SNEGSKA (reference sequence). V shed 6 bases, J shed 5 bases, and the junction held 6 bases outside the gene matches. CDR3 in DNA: TGCAGTGCCGCACTGGGACAGGGGTATGGCTACACCTTC. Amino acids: CSAALGQGYGYTF.

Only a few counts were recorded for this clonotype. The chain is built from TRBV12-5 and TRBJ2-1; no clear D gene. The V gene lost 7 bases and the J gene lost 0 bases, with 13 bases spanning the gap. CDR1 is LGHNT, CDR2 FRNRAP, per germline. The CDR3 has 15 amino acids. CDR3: CASEPAQLSYNEQFF. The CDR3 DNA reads TGTGCTAGTGAGCCCGCGCAACTCTCCTACAATGAGCAGTTCTTC.

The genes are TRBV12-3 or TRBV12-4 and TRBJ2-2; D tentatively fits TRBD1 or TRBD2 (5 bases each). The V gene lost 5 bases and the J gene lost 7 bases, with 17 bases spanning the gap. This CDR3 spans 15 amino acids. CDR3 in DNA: TGTGCCAGCAGTCCGGAACTAGGGGCAAGCGGGGAGCTGTTTTTT. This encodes CASSPELGASGELFF.

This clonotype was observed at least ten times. The CDR3 protein is CASSLVGQGMYNEQFF. Here the CDR3 DNA reads TGTGCCAGCAGCTTAGTGGGACAGGGAATGTACAATGAGCAGTTCTTC. The V call is TRBV7-2, the J call TRBJ2-1; 9 bases fit TRBD1. Losses at the gene ends were 1 base for V and 4 bases for J; bases not matched to a gene: 5. The germline V gene encodes CDR1 SGHTA and CDR2 FQGNSA. This CDR3 has 16 amino acids. Using reference TRBV7-2 and TRBJ2-1 for the parts outside the CDR3, the full variable domain is GAGVSQSPSNKVTEKGKDVELRCDPISGHTALYWYRQSLGQGLEFLIYFQGNSAPDKSGLPSDRFSAERTGGSVSTLTIQRTQQEDSAVYLCASSLVGQGMYNEQFFGPGTRLTVL.

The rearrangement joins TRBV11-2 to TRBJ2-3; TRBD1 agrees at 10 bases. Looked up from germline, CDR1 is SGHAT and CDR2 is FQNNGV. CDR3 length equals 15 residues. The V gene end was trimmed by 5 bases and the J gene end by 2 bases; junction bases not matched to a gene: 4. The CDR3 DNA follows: TGTGCCAGCAGCCCTCGACAGGGGGCCACAGATACGCAGTATTTT. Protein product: CASSPRQGATDTQYF. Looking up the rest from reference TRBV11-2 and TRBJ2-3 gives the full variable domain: EAGVAQSPRYKIIEKRQSVAFWCNPISGHATLYWYQQILGQGPKLLIQFQNNGVVDDSQLPKDRFSAERLKGVDSTLKIQPAKLEDSAVYLCASSPRQGATDTQYFGPGTRLTVL.

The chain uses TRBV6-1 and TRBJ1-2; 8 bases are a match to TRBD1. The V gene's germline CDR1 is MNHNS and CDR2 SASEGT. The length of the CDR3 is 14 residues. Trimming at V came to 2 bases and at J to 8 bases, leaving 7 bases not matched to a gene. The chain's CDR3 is CASSEQGAWEGYTF. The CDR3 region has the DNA TGTGCCAGCAGTGAACAGGGGGCCTGGGAGGGCTACACCTTC.

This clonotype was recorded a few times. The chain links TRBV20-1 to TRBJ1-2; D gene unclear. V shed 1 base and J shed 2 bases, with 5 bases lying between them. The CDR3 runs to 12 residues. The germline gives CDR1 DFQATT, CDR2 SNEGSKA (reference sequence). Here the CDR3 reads CSARAVNYGYTF. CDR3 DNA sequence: TGCAGTGCTAGAGCGGTAAACTATGGCTACACCTTC.

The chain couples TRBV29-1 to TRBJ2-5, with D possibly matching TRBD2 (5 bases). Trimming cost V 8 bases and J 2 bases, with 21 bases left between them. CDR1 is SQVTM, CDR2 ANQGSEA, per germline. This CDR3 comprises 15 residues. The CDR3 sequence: CSSSTGIGLQETQYF. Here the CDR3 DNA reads TGCAGCTCCTCGACGGGAATTGGGCTACAAGAGACCCAGTACTTC.

The CDR3 DNA follows: TGTGCCAGCAGCGTAGGCCCGGGACAGGGGTTTTTGGAGCAGTTCTTC. Residues: CASSVGPGQGFLEQFF. The V and J genes are TRBV9 and TRBJ2-1, with 10 bases matching TRBD1. Germline CDR1 and CDR2: SGDLS and YYNGEE. CDR3 length: 16 amino acids. The ends lost 0 bases at V and 10 bases at J; junction bases unmatched: 10.

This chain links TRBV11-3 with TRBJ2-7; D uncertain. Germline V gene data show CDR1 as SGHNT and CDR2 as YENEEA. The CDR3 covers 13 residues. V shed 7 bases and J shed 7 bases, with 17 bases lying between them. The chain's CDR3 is CASNGPGSGEQYF. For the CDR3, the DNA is TGTGCCAGCAACGGACCCGGGTCGGGTGAGCAGTACTTC.

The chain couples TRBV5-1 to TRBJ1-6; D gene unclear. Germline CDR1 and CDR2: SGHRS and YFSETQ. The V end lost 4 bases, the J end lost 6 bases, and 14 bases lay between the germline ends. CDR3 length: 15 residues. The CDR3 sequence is CASSQMTAANSPLHF. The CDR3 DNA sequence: TGCGCCAGCAGCCAGATGACGGCAGCTAATTCACCCCTCCACTTT.

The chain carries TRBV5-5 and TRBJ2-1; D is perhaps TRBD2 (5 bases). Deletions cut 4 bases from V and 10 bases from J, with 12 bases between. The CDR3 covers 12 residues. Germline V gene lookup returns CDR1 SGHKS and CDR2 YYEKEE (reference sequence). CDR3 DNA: TGTGCCAGCAGCGCAGTCCGCGGGGAGCAGTTCTTC. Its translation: CASSAVRGEQFF.

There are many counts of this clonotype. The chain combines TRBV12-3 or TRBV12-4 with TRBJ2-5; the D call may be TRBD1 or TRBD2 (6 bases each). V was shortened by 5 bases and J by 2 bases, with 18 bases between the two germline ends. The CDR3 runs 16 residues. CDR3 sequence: CASSLSDRRGQETQYF. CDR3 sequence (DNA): TGTGCCAGCAGTCTCTCCGACAGGAGGGGTCAAGAGACCCAGTACTTC.